This entry describes one T cell receptor beta chain. Categorization into cohorts depended on clinical history that participants reported. V lost 4 bases and J lost 0, with 6 bases in between. CDR1 MDHEN and CDR2 SYDVKM come from the germline V gene. The CDR3 consists of 13 residues. These data belong to a study of blood T cell repertoires in COVID-19. The protocol was immunoSEQ multiplex PCR, while the TCRdb copy is restricted to in-frame clones and leaves out a portion. Here the sample spans about 400,000 clones, approximately 90% being singletons. The V and J genes are TRBV28 and TRBJ1-2; D is undetermined. The sample taken for sequencing was PBMCs or T cells enriched from blood (not recorded which). The source of this sequence is a woman in her late teens or twenties with acute COVID-19. The CDR3 region is CASSYQTNYGYTF. DNA of the CDR3: TGTGCCAGCAGTTACCAGACTAACTATGGCTACACCTTC.